The rows below give T cell receptor beta chains drawn from one sample of a study of CD8 T cells in Susac syndrome. TCRdb reprocessed the immunoSEQ multiplex PCR reads via MiXCR and lists one record per CDR3 protein. The sample comprises 110,000 or so distinct CDR3 sequences, approximately 96% of which are singletons, and 0.075% to 0.1% rests with the top ten. Sequencing was carried out using CD4+ T cells from PBMCs. These TCRs come from a human donor in good health. Each CDR3 is given with its conserved first and last residue.

TRBJ2-2 TRBV2 CASSVTGELFF
TRBJ2-7 TRBV3-1 CASSYGQTEQYF
TRBJ1-1 TRBV19 CASSIKGDTEAFF
TRBJ2-5 TRBV5-4 CASSLVTSSQETQYF
TRBJ1-5 TRBV28 CASGGGGKSNQPQHF
TRBJ1-1 TRBV18 CASSSTRDHTEAFF
TRBJ2-7 TRBV12-5 CASGGTSGSYEQYF
TRBJ1-2 TRBV5-6 CASSRTGTGWNYGYTF
TRBJ2-3 TRBV7-3 CASSRGGDPTDTQYF
TRBJ2-3 TRBV12-3/TRBV12-4 CASILRASGGKDTQYF
TRBJ2-7 TRBV7-2 CASSLAGVSNYEQYF
TRBJ1-1 TRBV6-2/TRBV6-3 CASRPTGLNTEAFF
TRBJ1-2 TRBV29-1 CSALLETGHYGYTF
TRBJ2-4 TRBV7-2 CASSPPGRAKNIQYF
TRBJ2-6 TRBV6-6 CASSLRFSGANVLTF
TRBJ2-1 TRBV20-1 CSARDGGPLDEQFF
TRBJ2-3 TRBV11-2 CASSFRGPSRSTQYF
TRBJ1-2 TRBV5-1 CASSPGTGGVSDYGYTF
TRBJ2-2 TRBV29-1 CSVSGRSTGELFF
TRBJ2-1 TRBV30 CAWAKRGDNEQFF
TRBJ2-7 TRBV6-1 CASSEAPNQYF
TRBJ2-5 TRBV6-6 CASTLGTGVGETQYF
TRBJ1-1 TRBV6-2/TRBV6-3 CASTPWRGKNTEAFF
TRBJ1-1 TRBV18 CASSPGTANTEAFF
TRBJ2-7 TRBV7-2 CASSLVGAYEQYF